The entry below describes one T cell receptor (beta chain). Its target is unknown. TCR cDNA was made by 5'RACE template switching, adding a universal primer site and UMIs. TCRdb processed the 5' RACE reads anew with MiXCR; each CDR3 protein has one entry. The table includes about 510,000 distinct CDR3 sequences, 21% detected once. The data derive from a study of T cells after yellow fever vaccination. Study-wide results and caveats: Clonotypes appearing in both CD4 and CD8 compartments existed, and their share was small. Weaker, the secondary response peaked sooner, at day 5 versus 15.

The CDR3 totals 12 residues. J was trimmed by 2 bases and V by 7 bases; bases with no gene match: 1. Germline values: CDR1 DFQATT, CDR2 SNEGSKA (reference sequence). The sequencing used PBMCs, collected more than 20 days after the first yellow fever vaccination. The chain links TRBV20-1 to TRBJ2-1; 8 nucleotides align to TRBD2. This TCR derives from a man aged 18 to 29 who received the YFV17D yellow fever vaccine. CDR3 DNA sequence: TGCAGTGTGGGACTAGCCTACAATGAGCAGTTCTTC. Translated: CSVGLAYNEQFF.